The T cell receptor beta chain under discussion was sequenced for a study of CD8 T cells in Susac syndrome. Per the germline V gene, CDR1 is SQVTM and CDR2 is ANQGSEA. The CDR3 sequence is 16 residues long. The germline V and J ends were trimmed by 2 bases and 2 bases, with 17 bases remaining between them. It was with random hexamers that about 0.45 to 1 ug RNA was reverse transcribed. Amplification of TCR beta CDR3 spanned 54 Vbeta and 13 Jbeta via immunoSEQ multiplex PCR. MiXCR, run by TCRdb on the immunoSEQ multiplex PCR reads, gives a single entry per CDR3 protein. The data show about 200,000 distinct CDR3 sequences, with roughly 96% seen just once and about 0.09% held by the top ten.

This TCR derives from a human donor with multiple sclerosis. The sequencing sample was made of CD4+ T cells from PBMCs. The rearrangement uses TRBV29-1 and TRBJ2-3; D unresolved. The CDR3 DNA sequence: TGCAGCGTTGAAAAGGCCCCCAACTTTTACACAGATACGCAGTATTTT. Protein: CSVEKAPNFYTDTQYF.